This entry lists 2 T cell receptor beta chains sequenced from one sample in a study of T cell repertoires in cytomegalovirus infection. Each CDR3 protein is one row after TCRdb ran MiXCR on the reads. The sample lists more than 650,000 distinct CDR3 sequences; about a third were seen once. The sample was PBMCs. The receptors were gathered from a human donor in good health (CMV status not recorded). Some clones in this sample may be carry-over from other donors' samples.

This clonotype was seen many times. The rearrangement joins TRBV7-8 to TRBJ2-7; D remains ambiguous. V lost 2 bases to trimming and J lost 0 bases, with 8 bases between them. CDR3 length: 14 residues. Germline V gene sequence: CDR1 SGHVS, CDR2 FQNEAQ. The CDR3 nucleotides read TGTGCCAGCAGCTTATATCGGTACTCCTACGAGCAGTACTTC. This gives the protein CASSLYRYSYEQYF.

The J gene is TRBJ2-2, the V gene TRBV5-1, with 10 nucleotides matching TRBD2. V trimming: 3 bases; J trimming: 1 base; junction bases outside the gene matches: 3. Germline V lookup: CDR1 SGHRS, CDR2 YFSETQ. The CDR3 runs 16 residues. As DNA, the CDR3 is TGCGCCAGCAGCTCTAGCGGGAGTGTGAACACCGGGGAGCTGTTTTTT. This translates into CASSSSGSVNTGELFF.